These 28 T cell receptor beta chains share one sample of origin, sequenced in a study of T cells after yellow fever vaccination (dated by TCRdb to between 2018 and 2021). The treatment or condition label corresponds to: live attenuated yellow fever vaccine strain. The library was built by means of 5' RACE. The instrument given in TCRdb is Illumina NovaSeq 6000. TCRdb cleaned the public reads at Q25 with fastp, built clones with MiXCR and kept in-frame beta chains. Entries that share a CDR3 protein sequence are merged under the most common genes and DNA. The sample table lists about 210,000 distinct CDR3 sequences, approximately 3% of them with a count of one. The ten largest clonotypes hold around 3.2% of the sample. Sequencing was performed on CD4+ T cells sorted from PBMCs, taken 10 days after the yellow fever booster vaccination. The receptors were gathered from a man aged 18 to 30 who received the YFV17D yellow fever vaccine.

This clonotype was detected ten times or more. The chain has TRBV3-1 and TRBJ1-2; no firm D call. V was trimmed by 0 bases and J by 4 bases, leaving 12 bases between them. CDR3 length: 15 amino acids. Per the germline V gene, CDR1 is LGHDT and CDR2 is YNNKEL (reference sequence). The CDR3 bases are TGTGCCAGCAGCCAAGATGAACGGGTCGGCTATGGCTACACCTTC. It yields the protein CASSQDERVGYGYTF.

This clonotype was found many times. The rearrangement joins TRBV5-6 to TRBJ2-4; the match to TRBD2 covers 7 bases. Per germline, CDR1 SGHDT and CDR2 YYEEEE. The CDR3 has 16 amino acids. The V gene end was trimmed by 0 bases and the J gene end by 8 bases; junction bases not matched to a gene: 11. The CDR3 DNA follows: TGTGCCAGCAGCTTGGGGCGGCTAGCGGTGGGAGACATTCAGTACTTC. Translation gives CASSLGRLAVGDIQYF.

This clonotype was detected only a few times. The CDR3 DNA reads TGTGCCAGCAGTCGTGGGACTACGCGGACCTACGAGCAGTACTTC. Amino acid sequence: CASSRGTTRTYEQYF. The genes are TRBV6-5 and TRBJ2-7; the match to TRBD2 covers 7 bases. The V segment lost 5 bases and the J segment 2 bases; nucleotides outside the gene matches: 9. CDR1 and CDR2 (germline): MNHEY, SVGAGI. This CDR3 has 15 amino acids.

This clonotype has ten or more counts. The junction does not match germline at one end; this may be a read error. The gene calls are TRBV7-2 and TRBJ2-7; 7 bases are a match to TRBD2. The CDR3 totals 13 residues. CDR1 and CDR2 from the germline V gene are SGHTA and FQGNSA. The CDR3 nucleotides read TGTGCCAGCAGCTTAAGGCGGAGCGGGGAAAAAGAGTTC. Translating it yields CASSLRRSGEKEF. Full variable domain (rest looked up from reference TRBV7-2 and TRBJ2-7): GAGVSQSPSNKVTEKGKDVELRCDPISGHTALYWYRQSLGQGLEFLIYFQGNSAPDKSGLPSDRFSAERTGGSVSTLTIQRTQQEDSAVYLCASSLRRSGEKEFGPGTRLTVT.

This clonotype was seen more than once but under ten times. The CDR3 DNA follows: TGCGCCAGCAGCCAAGAATGGTTCAGAGTTGGAAACACCATATATTTT. Protein: CASSQEWFRVGNTIYF. The V call is TRBV4-3, the J call TRBJ1-3; D gene uncertain. The V gene's germline CDR1 is LGHNA and CDR2 YSLEER. Trimming cost V 0 bases and J 3 bases, with 12 bases left between them. The CDR3 loop spans 16 amino acids.

This clonotype was recorded a few times. The CDR3 coding sequence is TGTGCCAGCAGTTTTATGGGTATAGATACGCAGTATTTT. Translated: CASSFMGIDTQYF. The chain uses TRBV12-3 or TRBV12-4 and TRBJ2-3; no clear D. V lost 3 bases, J lost 5 bases, and 9 bases lay in between. The CDR3 spans 13 residues.

This clonotype was counted between two and nine times. The chain uses TRBV7-2 and TRBJ2-5; a weak D match, TRBD2 (5 bases). Germline V gene data show CDR1 as SGHTA and CDR2 as FQGNSA. V was clipped by 5 bases and J by 5 bases, with 9 bases between them. The CDR3 sequence is 12 residues long. For the CDR3, the DNA is TGTGCCAGCAGCCGGGATTTGGAGACCCAGTACTTC. It translates to CASSRDLETQYF. Based on the CDR3 plus reference TRBV7-2 and TRBJ2-5, the full variable domain is GAGVSQSPSNKVTEKGKDVELRCDPISGHTALYWYRQSLGQGLEFLIYFQGNSAPDKSGLPSDRFSAERTGGSVSTLTIQRTQQEDSAVYLCASSRDLETQYFGPGTRLLVL.

This clonotype was detected many times. The gene calls are TRBV7-7 and TRBJ2-5; 8 nucleotides agree with TRBD2. With 4 bases clipped from V and 5 bases from J, the junction kept 9 bases outside the gene matches. The germline CDR1 and CDR2 sequences are SSHAT and FNYEAQ (reference sequence). The CDR3 has 15 amino acids. Here the CDR3 DNA reads TGTGCCAGCAGCTCGGGGGGGGACTCCAGGGAGACCCAGTACTTC. Residues: CASSSGGDSRETQYF.

The sample holds many counts of this clonotype. The chain couples TRBV7-2 to TRBJ2-7; D is uncertain. From germline, CDR1 is SGHTA and CDR2 FQGNSA. The V and J ends lost 1 base and 2 bases respectively, with 9 bases between them. The CDR3 contains 14 residues. In nucleotides, the CDR3 is TGTGCCAGCAGCTTAGATGCCAGACCCTACGAGCAGTACGTC. Translating gives CASSLDARPYEQYV.

The table lists this clonotype with many counts. The chain links TRBV12-3 or TRBV12-4 to TRBJ2-1; a weak D match, TRBD2 (6 bases). This CDR3 contains 15 residues. The V gene lost 6 bases and the J gene lost 5 bases, with 17 bases spanning the gap. The CDR3 sequence is CASSPERVGHNEQFF. Written as DNA, the CDR3 is TGTGCCAGCAGCCCTGAGCGGGTAGGACACAATGAGCAGTTCTTC.

This clonotype was detected only a few times. The CDR3 DNA reads TGTGCCAGCAGTGGGGACTCCACAGATACGCAGTATTTT. Translated: CASSGDSTDTQYF. This chain uses TRBV6-1 with TRBJ2-3; D perhaps matches TRBD2 (6 bases). The germline gives CDR1 MNHNS, CDR2 SASEGT. The CDR3 spans 13 residues. Trimming cost V 4 bases and J 2 bases, with 7 bases left between them.

V usage is TRBV20-1 and J usage is TRBJ2-5; 10 bases are shared with TRBD1. With V trimmed by 5 bases and J by 3 bases, 6 bases remained unmatched. Germline values: CDR1 DFQATT, CDR2 SNEGSKA (reference sequence). The CDR3 is 14 residues long. CDR3 DNA sequence: TGCAGTGCTCCAGGACAGGGGGTGAAAGAGACCCAGTACTTC. Amino acids: CSAPGQGVKETQYF.

The gene calls are TRBV6-6 and TRBJ2-1; TRBD1 matches at 12 bases. The CDR3 runs to 17 residues. Germline V gives CDR1 MNHNY, CDR2 SVGAGI (reference sequence). With 7 bases clipped from V and 5 bases from J, the junction kept 12 bases outside the gene matches. The CDR3, as DNA: TGTGCCAGCACCGGGACAGGGGGCGGAAGACGACACAATGAGCAGTTCTTC. Protein sequence: CASTGTGGGRRHNEQFF.

The chain uses TRBV3-1 and TRBJ1-1; no reliable D call. CDR3 length equals 16 residues. V shed 4 bases and J shed 5 bases, with 20 bases lying between them. The germline V gene has CDR1 LGHDT and CDR2 YNNKEL (reference sequence). The CDR3 sequence: CASSPNRKPYGTEAFF. The CDR3 nucleotides are TGTGCCAGCAGCCCGAACAGAAAACCTTACGGAACTGAAGCTTTCTTT.

The table lists this clonotype with many counts. This chain joins TRBV4-3 and TRBJ2-7; 8 positions agree with TRBD2. Per germline, CDR1 LGHNA and CDR2 YSLEER. V was clipped by 0 bases and J by 2 bases; unmatched bases: 12. The CDR3 contains 18 residues. The CDR3 protein is CASSQDLLRGDVAYEQYF. The DNA of the CDR3 is TGCGCCAGCAGCCAAGATCTTTTGCGGGGGGATGTCGCCTACGAGCAGTACTTC.

In this sample, this clonotype turned up many times. This chain joins TRBV7-2 and TRBJ1-2; no definite D call. V shed 1 base and J shed 8 bases, with 11 bases lying between them. The germline V gene has CDR1 SGHTA and CDR2 FQGNSA. This CDR3 has 13 amino acids. In DNA, the CDR3 is TGTGCCAGCAGCTTAGTTAGGCAGGAAGGCTACACCTTC. Residues: CASSLVRQEGYTF.

This clonotype was counted at least ten times. The CDR3 spells CATSDKTLAGGTYNEQFF. The CDR3 DNA reads TGTGCCACCAGTGACAAAACGCTAGCGGGGGGAACCTACAATGAGCAGTTCTTC. The rearrangement uses TRBV24-1 and TRBJ2-1; 11 bases match TRBD2. Germline V gives CDR1 KGHDR, CDR2 SFDVKD. The CDR3 sequence is 18 residues long. Trimming took 4 bases from V and 2 from J; bases not matched to a gene: 9.

This clonotype was seen repeatedly, ten times or more. The chain employs TRBV7-8 and TRBJ1-4; no clear D gene. This CDR3 has 14 residues. The V end lost 5 bases, the J end lost 4 bases, and 11 bases lay between the germline ends. The germline CDR1 and CDR2 sequences are SGHVS and FQNEAQ. The CDR3 is CASSPRRVNEKLFF. The CDR3 DNA sequence: TGTGCCAGCAGCCCCCGGAGGGTTAATGAAAAACTGTTTTTT.

CDR3 coding DNA: TGTGCCAGCAGCCCCCGAGCTGGTTACAGGAACACCGGGGAGCTGTTTTTT. This sequence encodes CASSPRAGYRNTGELFF. The rearrangement uses TRBV9 and TRBJ2-2, with D hard to call. The CDR3 is 17 residues long. The V end was cut by 4 bases, the J end by 1 base, with 17 bases between. Germline V gives CDR1 SGDLS, CDR2 YYNGEE.

This clonotype has ten or more counts. This chain joins TRBV7-2 and TRBJ2-5; D not certain. The germline V gene has CDR1 SGHTA and CDR2 FQGNSA. V lost 4 bases and J lost 0, with 12 bases in between. The CDR3 is 15 residues long. CDR3 residues: CASSSPGWDQETQYF. The DNA for the CDR3 is TGTGCCAGCAGCTCCCCAGGTTGGGACCAAGAGACCCAGTACTTC.

In its sample, this clonotype was seen many times. The chain is built from TRBV7-2 and TRBJ1-1, with D uncertain. The CDR3 runs 15 residues. Per germline, CDR1 SGHTA and CDR2 FQGNSA. V was cut by 1 base and J by 0 bases, with 9 bases left in between. CDR3 DNA: TGTGCCAGCAGCTTAGTCCCGACTGTGAACACTGAAGCTTTCTTT. Residues: CASSLVPTVNTEAFF.

The table lists this clonotype with a few counts. The V and J genes are TRBV29-1 and TRBJ1-2; unclear D gene. This CDR3 comprises 12 residues. Trimming removed 7 bases from V and 8 bases from J, with 17 bases in between. The germline V gene has CDR1 SQVTM and CDR2 ANQGSEA. The CDR3 DNA sequence: TGCAGCGCCGAAGGCCGCCTGAGAGGCTACACCTTC. Amino acids: CSAEGRLRGYTF.

The table lists this clonotype with many counts. This chain joins TRBV4-3 and TRBJ2-3, with a possible D match to TRBD1 (5 bases). The germline CDR1 and CDR2 sequences are LGHNA and YSLEER. The V and J ends lost 5 bases and 3 bases respectively, with 9 bases between them. The CDR3 spans 13 residues. The DNA of the CDR3 is TGCGCCAGCAGCAAAAGGGGTACAGATACGCAGTATTTT. Its translation: CASSKRGTDTQYF.

This clonotype was counted only a few times. J is TRBJ1-5 and V is TRBV20-1, with D possibly TRBD1 on 5 matching bases. From germline, CDR1 is DFQATT and CDR2 SNEGSKA (reference sequence). The CDR3 sequence is 14 residues long. The V gene lost 3 bases and the J gene lost 0 bases, with 9 bases spanning the gap. The CDR3 sequence: CSASLGRSNQPQHF. CDR3 nucleotide sequence: TGCAGTGCTAGCCTGGGACGTAGCAATCAGCCCCAGCATTTT.

This clonotype was counted a few times. The rearrangement links TRBV7-2 to TRBJ2-3; D gene unclear. The V end lost 1 base, the J end lost 0 bases, and 11 bases lay between the germline ends. CDR1 is SGHTA, CDR2 FQGNSA, per germline. This CDR3 is 16 amino acids long. CDR3 protein: CASSLGGWSSTDTQYF. In DNA form, the CDR3 reads TGTGCCAGCAGCTTAGGAGGTTGGTCTAGCACAGATACGCAGTATTTT.

This clonotype was seen many times. This chain joins TRBV3-1 and TRBJ1-2, with D unresolved. The CDR3 is 12 residues long. Trimming removed 0 bases from V and 8 bases from J, with 7 bases in between. Germline CDR1 reads LGHDT; CDR2 reads YNNKEL (reference sequence). The CDR3 nucleotides read TGTGCCAGCAGCCAAGAAGGGTGGGGCTACACCTTC. Its translation: CASSQEGWGYTF.

This clonotype was seen more than once but under ten times. The chain links TRBV29-1 to TRBJ2-3, with 7 bases lining up with TRBD2. V lost 4 bases and J lost 5; bases outside the gene matches: 6. From germline, CDR1 is SQVTM and CDR2 ANQGSEA. The CDR3 extends over 13 amino acids. In DNA form, the CDR3 reads TGCAGCGTTGCCGGGACTACCAAAGATACGCAGTATTTT. Translated, it gives CSVAGTTKDTQYF.

This clonotype was recorded once. The chain recombines TRBV5-1 with TRBJ2-7; D is unclear. The CDR3 runs 14 residues. Trimming took 0 bases from V and 2 from J, leaving 9 bases between them. In germline, CDR1 is SGHRS, CDR2 YFSETQ. CDR3 amino acids: CASSLEGHPYEQYF. The DNA of the CDR3 is TGCGCCAGCAGCTTGGAGGGCCACCCCTACGAGCAGTACTTC.